What follows are 14 T cell receptor beta chains derived from one specimen sequenced in a study of OX40 agonist ivuxolimab in advanced cancers. Profiling relied on immunoSEQ multiplex PCR, and the TCRdb table lists in-frame clones only, not all of them. Of tens of thousands of clones in the sample, about 93% were seen once. Sequenced material: CD4+ or CD8+ T cells sorted from blood, taken in a trial of the OX40 agonist ivuxolimab. The receptors stem from an adult with an advanced solid tumor such as melanoma, head and neck, liver or kidney cancer.

This chain joins TRBV11-2 and TRBJ2-5; TRBD1 aligns across 8 bases. CDR3 length: 14 residues. V gave up 2 bases and J gave up 5 bases; unmatched junction bases: 4. CDR1 is SGHAT, CDR2 FQNNGV, per germline. The CDR3 DNA sequence: TGTGCCAGCAGCTTAAGTACAGGGGGGGAGACCCAGTACTTC. It encodes CASSLSTGGETQYF.

The chain has TRBV30 and TRBJ1-2, with a weak D call TRBD1 (5 bases). V dropped 4 bases and J dropped 7 bases, with 13 bases sitting between them. The CDR3 covers 12 residues. Germline V gene lookup returns CDR1 GTSNPN and CDR2 SVGIG (reference sequence). CDR3 bases: TGTGCCTGGATGTGGGGTGGGGCTGGCTACACCTTC. Protein product: CAWMWGGAGYTF.

The rearrangement uses TRBV7-3 and TRBJ2-1; D is unclear. Trimming cost V 4 bases and J 8 bases, with 9 bases left between them. Germline V CDR1 and CDR2: SGHTA, FQGTGA. The CDR3 consists of 12 residues. In DNA form, the CDR3 reads TGTGCCAGCAGCTCGGATTCTCATGAGCAGTTCTTC. This gives the protein CASSSDSHEQFF.

This clone was seen a single time. The rearrangement uses TRBV27 and TRBJ2-7; 9 bases align to TRBD1. The CDR3 extends over 14 amino acids. Germline trimming cut 5 bases from V and 4 bases from J; bases unmatched to any gene: 6. Germline CDR1 MNHEY, CDR2 SMNVEV (reference sequence). The CDR3 nucleotides read TGTGCCAGCAGTCCCCGGACAGGGGCATACGAGCAGTACTTC. Protein: CASSPRTGAYEQYF.

This chain connects TRBV4-1 to TRBJ2-6; TRBD1 matches 10 bases. The V segment lost 4 bases and the J segment 2 bases; nucleotides outside the gene matches: 5. CDR3 length: 17 amino acids. Germline V gene lookup returns CDR1 MGHRA and CDR2 YSYEKL. CDR3 nucleotide sequence: TGCGCCAGCAGCCCGGGACAGGGGAGGCCTGGGGCCAACGTCCTGACTTTC. As protein: CASSPGQGRPGANVLTF.

As DNA, the CDR3 is TGTGCCAGCAGTTTTACGGGGGGAGGGGAGCAGTTCTTC. Translated, it gives CASSFTGGGEQFF. This chain uses TRBV27 with TRBJ2-1; 7 bases are shared with TRBD2. Germline V gives CDR1 MNHEY, CDR2 SMNVEV (reference sequence). The CDR3 totals 13 residues. The junction had 6 bases not matched to a gene; V was cut back by 3 bases and J by 10 bases.

The V gene is TRBV6-5, the J gene TRBJ2-3; TRBD2 matches at 8 bases. This CDR3 is built from 15 residues. Per germline, CDR1 MNHEY and CDR2 SVGAGI. Germline trimming cut 6 bases from V and 4 bases from J; bases unmatched to any gene: 9. This chain's CDR3 is CASSVGLAVADTQYF. Written as DNA, the CDR3 is TGTGCCAGCAGCGTAGGACTAGCAGTAGCAGATACGCAGTATTTT.

The chain is built from TRBV5-6 and TRBJ1-2; no clear D. The germline V gene encodes CDR1 SGHDT and CDR2 YYEEEE. V gave up 4 bases and J gave up 0 bases, with 16 bases separating them. This CDR3 is built from 16 residues. For the CDR3, the DNA is TGTGCCAGCAGCAGGCAACCGGAAGGAACTAACTATGGCTACACCTTC. It translates to CASSRQPEGTNYGYTF.

The rearrangement uses TRBV15 and TRBJ1-1; D gene ambiguous. In germline, CDR1 is LNHNV, CDR2 YYDKDF (reference sequence). The CDR3 contains 13 residues. Between the trimmed V and J ends, which lost 1 base and 5 bases, there was a span of 8 bases. The CDR3 DNA sequence: TGTGCCACCAGCAGAGTTGGTGGGACTGAAGCTTTCTTT. This encodes CATSRVGGTEAFF.

V usage is TRBV13 and J usage is TRBJ2-5; possible D gene TRBD1, 6 bases. The V gene's germline CDR1 is PRHDT and CDR2 FYEKMQ (reference sequence). Trimming removed 4 bases from V and 1 base from J, with 16 bases in between. CDR3 size: 16 residues. CDR3 loop: CASSSYREGGQETQYF. The CDR3 nucleotides read TGTGCCAGCAGCTCGTACCGGGAAGGGGGCCAAGAGACCCAGTACTTC.

The V gene is TRBV9, the J gene TRBJ1-6, with D tentatively TRBD1 (5 bases). Germline CDR1 reads SGDLS; CDR2 reads YYNGEE. V lost 4 bases, J lost 6 bases, and 11 bases lay in between. This CDR3 is built from 14 residues. DNA of the CDR3: TGTGCCAGCAGCCTCGGGACTGCTAATTCACCCCTCCACTTT. Its translation is CASSLGTANSPLHF.

This chain connects TRBV6-5 to TRBJ1-1; no firm D call. This CDR3 region has 11 residues. Germline lookup yields CDR1 MNHEY and CDR2 SVGAGI. Trimming took 9 bases from V and 1 from J, leaving 6 bases between them. CDR3 loop: CASGKNTEAFF. CDR3 nucleotides: TGTGCCAGTGGGAAGAACACTGAAGCTTTCTTT.

J is TRBJ2-3 and V is TRBV6-4; 12 nucleotides agree with TRBD2. Germline V lookup: CDR1 MRHNA, CDR2 SNTAGT. The CDR3 extends over 16 amino acids. With V trimmed by 0 bases and J by 4 bases, 2 bases remained unmatched. The CDR3 is CASSDSASGGADTQYF. The DNA for the CDR3 is TGTGCCAGCAGTGACTCGGCTAGCGGGGGGGCAGATACGCAGTATTTT.

The rearrangement links TRBV27 to TRBJ1-5; a weak D match, TRBD1 (6 bases). V lost 3 bases, J lost 3 bases, and 9 bases lay in between. CDR3 length equals 14 residues. The germline V gene encodes CDR1 MNHEY and CDR2 SMNVEV (reference sequence). The CDR3 DNA reads TGTGCCAGCAGTTTCCAGGGGTCCAATCAGCCCCAGCATTTT. Amino acid sequence: CASSFQGSNQPQHF.